This TCR beta chain appears in the sequencing data of a study of T cell responses to AZD1222 COVID-19 vaccine. Study results and limitations: Dominant CD4 TCR responses targeted spike regions 160-218 and 743-854. Close to half of all spike-specific TCRs reportedly target regions of the variants that are unmutated.

Clones were sequenced by immunoSEQ multiplex PCR, and TCRdb holds only the in-frame ones, with some missing. The repertoire consists of around 150,000 clones, with 92% occurring once and the leading ten covering 3.3%. This clone was found once. No antigen is known for it. This CDR3 is built from 15 residues. V lost 6 bases to trimming and J lost 8 bases; unmatched junction nucleotides: 11. Per the germline V gene, CDR1 is MNHEY and CDR2 is SVGAGI. The V call is TRBV6-5, the J call TRBJ1-2, with TRBD1 matching over 11 bases. The sequencing here drew on peripheral blood, taken 28 days after the second AZD1222 dose. This sequence originates from an adult who received the AZD1222 COVID-19 vaccine. This CDR3 is CASSHTGTGGYGYTF. DNA of the CDR3: TGTGCCAGCAGCCATACCGGGACAGGGGGTTACGGCTACACCTTC.